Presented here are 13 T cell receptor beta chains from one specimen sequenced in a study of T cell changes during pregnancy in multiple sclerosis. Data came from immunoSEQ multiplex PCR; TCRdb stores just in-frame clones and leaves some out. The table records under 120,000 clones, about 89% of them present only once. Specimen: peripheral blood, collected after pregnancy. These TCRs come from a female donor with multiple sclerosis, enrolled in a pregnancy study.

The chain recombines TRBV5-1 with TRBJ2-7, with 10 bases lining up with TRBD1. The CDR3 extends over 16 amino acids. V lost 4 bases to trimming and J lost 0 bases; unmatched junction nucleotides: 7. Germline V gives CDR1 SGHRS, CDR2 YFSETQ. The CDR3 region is CASSPSGQGGSYEQYF. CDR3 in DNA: TGCGCCAGCAGCCCTAGTGGACAGGGGGGCTCCTACGAGCAGTACTTC.

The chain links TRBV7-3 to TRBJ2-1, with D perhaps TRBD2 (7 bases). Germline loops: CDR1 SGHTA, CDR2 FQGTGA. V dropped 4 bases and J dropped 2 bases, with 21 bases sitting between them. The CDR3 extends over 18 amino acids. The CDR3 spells CASSSGGRRSHTYNEQFF. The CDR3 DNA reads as TGTGCCAGCAGCTCCGGGGGGCGCAGAAGTCATACCTACAATGAGCAGTTCTTC.

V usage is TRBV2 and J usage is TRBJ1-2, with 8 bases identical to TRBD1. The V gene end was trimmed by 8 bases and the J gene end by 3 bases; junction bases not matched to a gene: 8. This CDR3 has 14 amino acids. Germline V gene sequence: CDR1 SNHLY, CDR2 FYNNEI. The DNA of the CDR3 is TGTGCCAGCTCTCAGGGGGCGGGAGACTATGGCTACACCTTC. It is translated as CASSQGAGDYGYTF.

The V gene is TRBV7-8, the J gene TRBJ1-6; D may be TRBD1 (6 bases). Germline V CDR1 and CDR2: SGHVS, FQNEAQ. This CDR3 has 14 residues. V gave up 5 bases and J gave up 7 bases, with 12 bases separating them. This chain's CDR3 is CASSIGQQNSPLHF. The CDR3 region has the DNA TGTGCCAGCAGCATCGGACAGCAAAATTCACCCCTCCACTTT.

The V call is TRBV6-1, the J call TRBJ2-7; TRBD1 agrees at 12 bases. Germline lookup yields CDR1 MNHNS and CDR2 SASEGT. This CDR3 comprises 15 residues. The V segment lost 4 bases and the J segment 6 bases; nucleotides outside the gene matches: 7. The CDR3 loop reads CASSVTGTGGAEQYF. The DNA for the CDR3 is TGTGCCAGCAGTGTGACCGGGACAGGGGGCGCCGAGCAGTACTTC.

Here the CDR3 DNA reads TGTGCCAGCAGCCCCGATGGTAGCGGGGGGGATTACAACTCCTACGAGCAGTACTTC. Protein: CASSPDGSGGDYNSYEQYF. The chain employs TRBV13 and TRBJ2-7; 11 bases align to TRBD2. J was trimmed by 0 bases and V by 5 bases; bases with no gene match: 15. This CDR3 region has 19 residues. Looked up from germline, CDR1 is PRHDT and CDR2 is FYEKMQ (reference sequence).

CDR3 amino acids: CASSTPRGATNTEAFF. In nucleotides, the CDR3 is TGTGCCAGCAGTACTCCCCGGGGGGCTACTAACACTGAAGCTTTCTTT. The rearrangement uses TRBV6-6 and TRBJ1-1; TRBD1 is a possible D gene (6 bases). Germline V gene data show CDR1 as MNHNY and CDR2 as SVGAGI (reference sequence). This CDR3 has 16 residues. V was pared by 5 bases and J by 2 bases, with 18 bases between.

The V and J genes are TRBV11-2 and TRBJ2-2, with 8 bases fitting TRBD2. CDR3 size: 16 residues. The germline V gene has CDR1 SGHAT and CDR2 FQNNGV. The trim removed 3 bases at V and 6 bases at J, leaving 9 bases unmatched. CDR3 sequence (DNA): TGTGCCAGCAGCTTCGTAAGCGGGGGTAGGGCCGGGGAGCTGTTTTTT. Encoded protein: CASSFVSGGRAGELFF.

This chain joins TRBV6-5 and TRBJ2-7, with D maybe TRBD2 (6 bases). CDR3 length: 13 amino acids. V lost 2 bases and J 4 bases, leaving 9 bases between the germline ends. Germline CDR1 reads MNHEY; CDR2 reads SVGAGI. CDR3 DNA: TGTGCCAGCAGTTACCGACTAGATTACGAGCAGTACTTC. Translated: CASSYRLDYEQYF.

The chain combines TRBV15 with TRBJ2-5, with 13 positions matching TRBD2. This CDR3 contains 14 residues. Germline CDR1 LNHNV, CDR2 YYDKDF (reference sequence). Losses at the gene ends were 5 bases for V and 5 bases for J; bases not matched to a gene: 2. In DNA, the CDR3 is TGTGCCACCAGCGGGACTAGCGGGATGGAGACCCAGTACTTC. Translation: CATSGTSGMETQYF.

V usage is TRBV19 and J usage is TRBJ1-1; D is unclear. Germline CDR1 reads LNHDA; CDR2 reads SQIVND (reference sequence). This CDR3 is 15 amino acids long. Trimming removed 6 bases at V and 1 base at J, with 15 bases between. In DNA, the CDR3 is TGTGCCAGTAGCACCCCGGGTTTGCGGAACACTGAAGCTTTCTTT. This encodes CASSTPGLRNTEAFF.

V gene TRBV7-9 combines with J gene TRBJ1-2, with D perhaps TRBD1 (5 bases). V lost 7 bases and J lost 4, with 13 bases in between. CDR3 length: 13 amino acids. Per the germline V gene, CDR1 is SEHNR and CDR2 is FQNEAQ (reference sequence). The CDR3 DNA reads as TGTGCCAGCACCTTGTGGGGGGGCTATGGCTACACCTTC. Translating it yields CASTLWGGYGYTF.

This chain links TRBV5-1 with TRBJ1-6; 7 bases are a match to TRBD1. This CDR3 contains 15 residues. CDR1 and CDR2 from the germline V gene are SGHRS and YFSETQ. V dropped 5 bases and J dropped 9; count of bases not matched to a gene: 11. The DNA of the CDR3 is TGCGCCAGCAGGAGTCAGGGCAGGGACAGTTCACCCCTCCACTTT. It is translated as CASRSQGRDSSPLHF.